The clone carrying this TCR beta chain was counted ten times or more. Its antigen is not identified. This specimen belongs to a study of T-cell reconstitution after alpha-beta-depleted transplantation in children. Study findings and constraints: T cells produced anew were the main source of T-cell counts and diversity one year after transplant.

The TCRbeta library was prepared with unique molecular identifiers. TCRdb passed the PCR reads through MiXCR, listing each CDR3 protein once. The sample holds some 220,000 distinct CDR3 sequences, about a tenth seen once. This CDR3 contains 16 residues. With V trimmed by 0 bases and J by 2 bases, 8 bases remained unmatched. The germline gives CDR1 SQVTM, CDR2 ANQGSEA. Material: PBMCs, obtained before TCRalphabeta/CD19-depleted stem cell transplant. The sequence was collected from a child under two years old with acute myeloid leukemia, due to receive a stem cell transplant. The chain recombines TRBV29-1 with TRBJ2-3; 7 nucleotides align to TRBD1. CDR3 sequence (DNA): TGCAGCGTTGAAGATCGGCGCGAGGGGGCCACAGATACGCAGTATTTT. It specifies CSVEDRREGATDTQYF.